These 24 T cell receptor beta chains were sequenced from one sample in a study of T cell changes during pregnancy in multiple sclerosis. Assay: immunoSEQ multiplex PCR; the TCRdb copy retains only in-frame clones and omits some. The sample comprises tens of thousands of clones, about 93% of which are singletons, and around 0.91% rests with the top ten. This sample comprised peripheral blood, obtained in the second trimester of pregnancy. These receptors came from a female donor in good health, enrolled as a control in a pregnancy study.

This CDR3 reads CASSHKVTRGDTDTQYF. The CDR3 DNA sequence: TGTGCCAGCAGCCACAAGGTCACAAGGGGCGACACAGATACGCAGTATTTT. V is TRBV7-8 and J is TRBJ2-3; maybe TRBD1 (5 bases). V dropped 5 bases and J dropped 2 bases, with 20 bases sitting between them. Germline CDR1 is SGHVS and CDR2 is FQNEAQ. This CDR3 has 17 residues.

CDR3 DNA: TGCGCCAGCAGCCAAGGGCCCGGGACAGGTGGCAAAAACATTCAGTACTTC. It translates to CASSQGPGTGGKNIQYF. The chain combines TRBV4-1 with TRBJ2-4, with TRBD1 identical over 8 bases. The trim removed 1 base at V and 3 bases at J, leaving 8 bases unmatched. Per germline, CDR1 MGHRA and CDR2 YSYEKL. The CDR3 is 17 amino acids.

As for this clone: This same CDR3 is encoded by further DNA sequences in the sample. The chain is built from TRBV28 and TRBJ2-7; possibly TRBD2 for D (5 bases). The CDR3 runs 12 residues. The germline V gene has CDR1 MDHEN and CDR2 SYDVKM. Trimming took 2 bases from V and 4 from J, leaving 6 bases between them. DNA of the CDR3: TGTGCCAGCAGTTTACGGGGTTACGAGCAGTACTTC. Translated, it gives CASSLRGYEQYF.

The chain recombines TRBV6-5 with TRBJ2-7; D might be TRBD2 (6 bases). Trimming shortened V by 6 bases and J by 2 bases, and 20 bases separated the two germline ends. Germline loops: CDR1 MNHEY, CDR2 SVGAGI. This CDR3 spans 16 amino acids. CDR3 sequence reads: CASSYHPTLATYEQYF. The CDR3 bases are TGTGCCAGCAGCTACCACCCCACGCTAGCGACCTACGAGCAGTACTTC.

The chain has TRBV4-1 and TRBJ2-7, with 8 bases identical to TRBD1. CDR3 size: 15 residues. Germline lookup yields CDR1 MGHRA and CDR2 YSYEKL. After removal of 2 bases from V and 9 bases from J, the junction contained 12 bases not matched to a gene. The CDR3 bases are TGCGCCAGCAGCCAAACGGGACAGGAGTATACGAGGCAGTACTTC. The encoded protein is CASSQTGQEYTRQYF.

The chain combines TRBV5-5 with TRBJ2-7; D not resolved. V lost 4 bases to trimming and J lost 2 bases, with 13 bases between them. This CDR3 has 14 residues. CDR1 and CDR2 (germline): SGHKS, YYEKEE (reference sequence). CDR3 DNA: TGTGCCAGCAGCCCAGATCTGGTGACCTACGAGCAGTACTTC. Amino acids: CASSPDLVTYEQYF.

The gene calls are TRBV10-3 and TRBJ2-7, with a possible D match to TRBD2 (5 bases). This CDR3 region has 13 residues. CDR1 is ENHRY, CDR2 SYGVKD, per germline. The V end lost 10 bases, the J end lost 4 bases, and 17 bases lay between the germline ends. The CDR3 coding sequence is TGTGCCACCTTTGGACTTCCTCTTTACGAGCAGTACTTC. It encodes CATFGLPLYEQYF.

The rearrangement links TRBV2 to TRBJ1-1; D gene uncertain. From germline, CDR1 is SNHLY and CDR2 FYNNEI. The V and J ends lost 6 bases and 0 bases respectively, with 11 bases between them. CDR3 length equals 14 residues. CDR3 nucleotides: TGTGCCAGCAGCGAACAGTTTATGAACACTGAAGCTTTCTTT. Protein: CASSEQFMNTEAFF.

V and J are TRBV11-2 and TRBJ2-5; the D gene is possibly TRBD2 (5 bases). The germline V gene encodes CDR1 SGHAT and CDR2 FQNNGV. This CDR3 has 15 amino acids. V gave up 5 bases and J gave up 4 bases, with 17 bases separating them. The CDR3 reads CASSPSVSGRETQYF. CDR3 nucleotide sequence: TGTGCCAGCAGCCCTAGTGTCTCGGGGAGAGAGACCCAGTACTTC.

The genes are TRBV30 and TRBJ2-3; 9 bases map to TRBD2. V was clipped by 3 bases and J by 3 bases; unmatched bases: 4. CDR3 length: 14 amino acids. Germline CDR1 and CDR2: GTSNPN and SVGIG (reference sequence). The CDR3 protein is CAWRASGKTDTQYF. The CDR3 coding sequence is TGTGCCTGGAGGGCTAGCGGGAAGACAGATACGCAGTATTTT.

The genes are TRBV6-4 and TRBJ2-1; 10 nucleotides agree with TRBD2. The CDR3 has 15 amino acids. V lost 2 bases, J lost 7 bases, and 5 bases stayed unmatched. CDR1 is MRHNA and CDR2 is SNTAGT in the germline V gene. In nucleotides, the CDR3 is TGTGCCAGCAGTGACCGAGCGGGAGGGCCAAATGAGCAGTTCTTC. Residues: CASSDRAGGPNEQFF.

This chain connects TRBV5-4 to TRBJ1-2; TRBD1 matches at 9 bases. CDR1 SGHNT and CDR2 YYREEE come from the germline V gene (reference sequence). The J segment lost 2 bases and the V segment lost 4 bases, leaving 6 bases of the junction unmatched. There are 15 residues in the CDR3. The CDR3 protein is CASSISDRGNYGYTF. DNA for the CDR3: TGTGCCAGCAGCATTTCTGACAGGGGGAACTATGGCTACACCTTC.

The chain links TRBV2 to TRBJ2-1, with D perhaps TRBD2 (6 bases). Germline loops: CDR1 SNHLY, CDR2 FYNNEI. Trimming removed 4 bases at V and 2 bases at J, with 12 bases between. The CDR3 is 15 amino acids. The CDR3 loop is CASSVEAGPYNEQFF. DNA of the CDR3: TGTGCCAGCAGTGTCGAAGCGGGTCCCTACAATGAGCAGTTCTTC. Full variable domain (missing parts from reference TRBV2 and TRBJ2-1): EPEVTQTPSHQVTQMGQEVILRCVPISNHLYFYWYRQILGQKVEFLVSFYNNEISEKSEIFDDQFSVERPDGSNFTLKIRSTKLEDSAMYFCASSVEAGPYNEQFFGPGTRLTVL.

The chain joins TRBV7-2 to TRBJ2-7; TRBD2 might be the D (7 bases). Looked up from germline, CDR1 is SGHTA and CDR2 is FQGNSA. The CDR3 loop spans 14 amino acids. V lost 6 bases and J 2 bases, leaving 14 bases between the germline ends. CDR3 DNA sequence: TGTGCCAGCAGGGGGGGGCTGCTCCCCTACGAGCAGTACTTC. Translation: CASRGGLLPYEQYF.

J is TRBJ2-1 and V is TRBV5-1; weak D call: TRBD2 (6 bases). Germline assignment: CDR1 SGHRS and CDR2 YFSETQ. The ends were cut back, 0 bases at V and 6 bases at J, with 16 bases in the middle. The CDR3 is 16 residues long. Here the CDR3 reads CASSLAGGAGSNEQFF. For the CDR3, the DNA is TGCGCCAGCAGCTTGGCCGGCGGGGCAGGGAGCAATGAGCAGTTCTTC.

This sequence joins TRBV28 and TRBJ2-7; D possibly corresponds to TRBD2 (6 bases). The germline V gene has CDR1 MDHEN and CDR2 SYDVKM. V dropped 4 bases and J dropped 2 bases, with 15 bases sitting between them. The CDR3 is 15 residues long. CDR3 sequence (DNA): TGTGCCAGCAGTTACGCGGGGTGGGGTACCTACGAGCAGTACTTC. Protein sequence: CASSYAGWGTYEQYF. Using reference TRBV28 and TRBJ2-7 for the parts outside the CDR3, the full variable domain is DVKVTQSSRYLVKRTGEKVFLECVQDMDHENMFWYRQDPGLGLRLIYFSYDVKMKEKGDIPEGYSVSREKKERFSLILESASTNQTSMYLCASSYAGWGTYEQYFGPGTRLTVT.

The genes are TRBV6-1 and TRBJ2-7, with a tentative D call TRBD2 (5 bases). Per germline, CDR1 MNHNS and CDR2 SASEGT. CDR3 length: 15 residues. The V end lost 5 bases, the J end lost 1 base, and 15 bases lay between the germline ends. The CDR3 spells CASSPQRRGSYEQYF. The CDR3 nucleotides read TGTGCCAGCAGTCCCCAACGACGGGGATCCTACGAGCAGTACTTC.

V gene TRBV9 combines with J gene TRBJ2-1; weak D call: TRBD1 (5 bases). The CDR3 consists of 14 residues. From germline, CDR1 is SGDLS and CDR2 YYNGEE. V lost 1 base to trimming and J lost 3 bases, with 8 bases between them. The CDR3 spells CASSVSGNYNEQFF. The CDR3 DNA follows: TGTGCCAGCAGCGTATCAGGGAACTACAATGAGCAGTTCTTC. Full variable domain (missing parts from reference TRBV9 and TRBJ2-1): DSGVTQTPKHLITATGQRVTLRCSPRSGDLSVYWYQQSLDQGLQFLIQYYNGEERAKGNILERFSAQQFPDLHSELNLSSLELGDSALYFCASSVSGNYNEQFFGPGTRLTVL.

The rearrangement joins TRBV5-8 to TRBJ2-3, with D perhaps matching TRBD2 (6 bases). V lost 1 base, J lost 6 bases, and 12 bases lay in between. CDR3 length equals 14 residues. The germline CDR1 and CDR2 sequences are SGHTS and YDEGEE. The CDR3 nucleotides are TGTGCCAGCAGCTTGCGTGGGAGGTGGGATACGCAGTATTTT. It codes for CASSLRGRWDTQYF.

This chain links TRBV5-1 with TRBJ2-1, with D possibly being TRBD2 (6 bases). There are 15 residues in the CDR3. Trimming removed 3 bases at V and 0 bases at J, with 10 bases between. Germline-derived CDR1 and CDR2 are SGHRS and YFSETQ. CDR3 DNA sequence: TGCGCCAGCAGCTGGGAGGCGAGCTCCTACAATGAGCAGTTCTTC. Amino acid sequence: CASSWEASSYNEQFF. Full variable domain (outside the CDR3, taken from reference TRBV5-1 and TRBJ2-1): KAGVTQTPRYLIKTRGQQVTLSCSPISGHRSVSWYQQTPGQGLQFLFEYFSETQRNKGNFPGRFSGRQFSNSRSEMNVSTLELGDSALYLCASSWEASSYNEQFFGPGTRLTVL.

This chain connects TRBV5-4 to TRBJ2-3; possibly TRBD2 for D (5 bases). The CDR3 has 16 amino acids. From germline, CDR1 is SGHNT and CDR2 YYREEE (reference sequence). Trimming removed 4 bases from V and 5 bases from J, with 20 bases in between. CDR3 bases: TGTGCCAGCAGCACCCCGACTACCCCCATCGAAGATACGCAGTATTTT. Its translation is CASSTPTTPIEDTQYF.

This sequence joins TRBV19 and TRBJ2-1; 7 bases match TRBD2. V was clipped by 1 base and J by 7 bases; unmatched bases: 4. The germline V gene has CDR1 LNHDA and CDR2 SQIVND (reference sequence). The CDR3 sequence is 14 residues long. This chain's CDR3 is CASSIAGGMNEQFF. The CDR3 DNA reads as TGTGCCAGTAGTATAGCGGGAGGAATGAATGAGCAGTTCTTC.

This rearrangement joins TRBV19 to TRBJ1-5; 7 bases fit TRBD1. Germline CDR1 reads LNHDA; CDR2 reads SQIVND (reference sequence). The CDR3 runs to 14 residues. V shed 3 bases, J shed 7 bases, and the junction held 6 bases outside the gene matches. In nucleotides, the CDR3 is TGTGCCAGTAGTATCCGGGACAGCGGGCAGCCCCAGCATTTT. Amino acid sequence: CASSIRDSGQPQHF.

The rearrangement uses TRBV6-1 and TRBJ1-2, with D hard to call. Trimming pared 1 base from V and 2 bases from J, leaving 11 bases between. The CDR3 spans 15 residues. Germline lookup yields CDR1 MNHNS and CDR2 SASEGT. The chain's CDR3 is CASSEGRSANYGYTF. CDR3 DNA sequence: TGTGCCAGCAGTGAAGGGCGGTCAGCCAACTATGGCTACACCTTC.